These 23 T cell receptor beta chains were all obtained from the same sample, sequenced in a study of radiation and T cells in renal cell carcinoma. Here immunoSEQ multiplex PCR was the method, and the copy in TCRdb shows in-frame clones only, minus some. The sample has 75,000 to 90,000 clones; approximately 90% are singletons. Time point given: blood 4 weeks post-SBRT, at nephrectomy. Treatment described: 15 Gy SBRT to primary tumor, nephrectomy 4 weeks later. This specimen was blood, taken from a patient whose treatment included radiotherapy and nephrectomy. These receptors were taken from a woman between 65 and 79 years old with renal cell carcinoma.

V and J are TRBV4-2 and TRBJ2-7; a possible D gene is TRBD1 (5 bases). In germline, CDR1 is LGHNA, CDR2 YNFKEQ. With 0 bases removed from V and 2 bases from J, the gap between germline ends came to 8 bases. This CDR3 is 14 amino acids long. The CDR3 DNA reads TGTGCCAGCAGCCAAGATGGGGCGCCCTACGAGCAGTACTTC. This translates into CASSQDGAPYEQYF.

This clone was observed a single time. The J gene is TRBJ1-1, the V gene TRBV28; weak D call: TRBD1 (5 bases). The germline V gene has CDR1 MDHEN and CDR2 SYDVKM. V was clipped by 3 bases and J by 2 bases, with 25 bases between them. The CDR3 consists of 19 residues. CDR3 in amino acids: CASSFPPVRTPLSNTEAFF. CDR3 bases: TGTGCCAGCAGTTTTCCCCCCGTCCGGACACCACTATCTAACACTGAAGCTTTCTTT.

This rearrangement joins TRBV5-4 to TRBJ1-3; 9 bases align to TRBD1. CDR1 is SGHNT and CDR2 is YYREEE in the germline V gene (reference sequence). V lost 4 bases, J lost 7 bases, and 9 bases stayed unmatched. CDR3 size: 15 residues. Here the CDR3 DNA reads TGTGCCAGCAGCCCCGGGACAGGGTATTGGAACACCATATATTTT. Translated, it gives CASSPGTGYWNTIYF.

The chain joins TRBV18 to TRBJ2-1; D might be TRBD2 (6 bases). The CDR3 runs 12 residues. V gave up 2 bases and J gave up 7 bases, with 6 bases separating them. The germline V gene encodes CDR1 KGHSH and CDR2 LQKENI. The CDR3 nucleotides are TGTGCCAGCTCACCAGGGAGGAATGAGCAGTTCTTC. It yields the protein CASSPGRNEQFF.

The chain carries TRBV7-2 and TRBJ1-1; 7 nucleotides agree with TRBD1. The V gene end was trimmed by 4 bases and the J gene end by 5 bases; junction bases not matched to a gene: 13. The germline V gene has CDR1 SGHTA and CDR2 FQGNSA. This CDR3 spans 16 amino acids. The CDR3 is CASSSDRVKGGTEAFF. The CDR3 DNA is TGTGCCAGCAGCTCAGACAGGGTAAAAGGTGGGACTGAAGCTTTCTTT.

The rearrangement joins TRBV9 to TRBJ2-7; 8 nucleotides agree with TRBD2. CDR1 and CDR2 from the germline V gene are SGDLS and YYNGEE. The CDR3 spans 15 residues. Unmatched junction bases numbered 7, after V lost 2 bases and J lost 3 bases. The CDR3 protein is CASSVASGGNYEQYF. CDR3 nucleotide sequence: TGTGCCAGCAGCGTCGCGAGCGGGGGAAACTACGAGCAGTACTTC.

DNA for the CDR3: TGTGCCAGCAGCTTAGATACAGCGCGGGAGACCCAGTACTTC. Protein product: CASSLDTARETQYF. V is TRBV7-8 and J is TRBJ2-5; no firm D call. The CDR3 extends over 14 amino acids. Germline CDR1 reads SGHVS; CDR2 reads FQNEAQ. V was pared by 1 base and J by 5 bases, with 11 bases between.

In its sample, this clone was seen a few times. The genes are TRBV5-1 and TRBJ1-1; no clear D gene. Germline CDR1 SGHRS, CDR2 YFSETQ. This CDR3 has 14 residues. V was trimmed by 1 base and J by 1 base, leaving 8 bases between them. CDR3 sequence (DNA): TGCGCCAGCAGCTTGTCCCCAAGGAACACTGAAGCTTTCTTT. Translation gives CASSLSPRNTEAFF.

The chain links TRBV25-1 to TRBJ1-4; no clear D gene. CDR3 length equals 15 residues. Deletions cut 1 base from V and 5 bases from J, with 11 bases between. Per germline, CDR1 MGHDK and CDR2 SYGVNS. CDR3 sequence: CASSELRQANEKLFF. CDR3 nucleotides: TGTGCCAGCAGTGAATTGCGGCAGGCCAATGAAAAACTGTTTTTT. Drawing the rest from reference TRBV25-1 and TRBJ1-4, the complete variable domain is EADIYQTPRYLVIGTGKKITLECSQTMGHDKMYWYQQDPGMELHLIHYSYGVNSTEKGDLSSESTVSRIRTEHFPLTLESARPSHTSQYLCASSELRQANEKLFFGSGTQLSVL.

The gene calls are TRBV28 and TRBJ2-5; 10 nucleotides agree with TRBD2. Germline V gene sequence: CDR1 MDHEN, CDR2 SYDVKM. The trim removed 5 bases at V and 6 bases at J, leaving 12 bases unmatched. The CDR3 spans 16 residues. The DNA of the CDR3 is TGTGCCAGCAGTCTCGAAAGCGGGGGGGCCTGGAAGACCCAGTACTTC. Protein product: CASSLESGGAWKTQYF.

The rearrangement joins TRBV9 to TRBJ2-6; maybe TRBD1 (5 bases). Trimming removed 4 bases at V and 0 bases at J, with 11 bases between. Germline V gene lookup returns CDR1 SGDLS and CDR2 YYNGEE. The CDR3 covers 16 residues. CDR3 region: CASSLRQSSGANVLTF. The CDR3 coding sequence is TGTGCCAGCAGCTTACGACAGAGCTCTGGGGCCAACGTCCTGACTTTC.

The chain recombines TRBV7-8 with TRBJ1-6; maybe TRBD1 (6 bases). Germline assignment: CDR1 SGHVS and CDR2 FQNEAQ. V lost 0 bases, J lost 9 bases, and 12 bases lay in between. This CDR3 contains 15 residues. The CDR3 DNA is TGTGCCAGCAGCTTAGCGTCACAGGGCAGTTCACCCCTCCACTTT. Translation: CASSLASQGSSPLHF.

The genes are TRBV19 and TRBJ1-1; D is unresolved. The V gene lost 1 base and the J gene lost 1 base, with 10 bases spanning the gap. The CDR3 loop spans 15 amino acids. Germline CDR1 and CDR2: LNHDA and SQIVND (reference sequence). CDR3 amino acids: CASSIGAGSNTEAFF. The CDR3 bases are TGTGCCAGTAGTATAGGTGCGGGATCGAACACTGAAGCTTTCTTT.

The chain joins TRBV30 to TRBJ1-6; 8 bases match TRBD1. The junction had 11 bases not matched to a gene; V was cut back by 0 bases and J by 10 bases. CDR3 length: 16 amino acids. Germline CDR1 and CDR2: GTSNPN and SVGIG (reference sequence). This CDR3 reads CAWSVEFGQGGSPLHF. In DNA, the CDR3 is TGTGCCTGGAGTGTAGAATTTGGACAGGGAGGGTCACCCCTCCACTTT.

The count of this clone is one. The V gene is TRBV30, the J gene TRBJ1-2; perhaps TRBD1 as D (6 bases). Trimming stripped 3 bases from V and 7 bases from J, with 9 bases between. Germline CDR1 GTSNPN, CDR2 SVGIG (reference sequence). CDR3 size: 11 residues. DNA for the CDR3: TGTGCCTGGAGGGGGGCCCCTGGCTACACCTTC. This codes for CAWRGAPGYTF. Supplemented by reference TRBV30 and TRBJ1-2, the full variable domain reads SQTIHQWPATLVQPVGSPLSLECTVEGTSNPNLYWYRQAAGRGLQLLFYSVGIGQISSEVPQNLSASRPQDRQFILSSKKLLLSDSGFYLCAWRGAPGYTFGSGTRLTVV.

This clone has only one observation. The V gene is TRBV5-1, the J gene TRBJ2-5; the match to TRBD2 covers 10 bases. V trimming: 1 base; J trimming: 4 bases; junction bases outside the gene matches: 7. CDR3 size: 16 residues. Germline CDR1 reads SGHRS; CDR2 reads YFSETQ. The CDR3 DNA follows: TGCGCCAGCAGCTTGCGTCCCAGCGGGGGGGTAGAGACCCAGTACTTC. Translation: CASSLRPSGGVETQYF.

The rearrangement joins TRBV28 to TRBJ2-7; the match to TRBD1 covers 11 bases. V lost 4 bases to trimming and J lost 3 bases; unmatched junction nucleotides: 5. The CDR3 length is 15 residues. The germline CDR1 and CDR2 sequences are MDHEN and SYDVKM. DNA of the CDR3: TGTGCCAGCAGTTCCTCCGGGACAGGGGGCTACGAGCAGTACTTC. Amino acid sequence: CASSSSGTGGYEQYF.

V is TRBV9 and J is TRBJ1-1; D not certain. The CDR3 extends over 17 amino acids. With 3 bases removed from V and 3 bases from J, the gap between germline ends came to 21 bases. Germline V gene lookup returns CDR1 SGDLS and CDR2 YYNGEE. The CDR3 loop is CASSGTGARARYTEAFF. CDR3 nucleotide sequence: TGTGCCAGCAGCGGAACGGGCGCCCGGGCGAGGTACACTGAAGCTTTCTTT. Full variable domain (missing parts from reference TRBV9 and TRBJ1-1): DSGVTQTPKHLITATGQRVTLRCSPRSGDLSVYWYQQSLDQGLQFLIQYYNGEERAKGNILERFSAQQFPDLHSELNLSSLELGDSALYFCASSGTGARARYTEAFFGQGTRLTVV.

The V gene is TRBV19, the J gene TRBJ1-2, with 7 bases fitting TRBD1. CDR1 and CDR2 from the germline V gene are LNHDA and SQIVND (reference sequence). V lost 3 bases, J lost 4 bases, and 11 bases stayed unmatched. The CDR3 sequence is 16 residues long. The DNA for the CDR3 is TGTGCCAGTAGTATTGGGACAGCCTGGACCGCCTATGGCTACACCTTC. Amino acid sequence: CASSIGTAWTAYGYTF.

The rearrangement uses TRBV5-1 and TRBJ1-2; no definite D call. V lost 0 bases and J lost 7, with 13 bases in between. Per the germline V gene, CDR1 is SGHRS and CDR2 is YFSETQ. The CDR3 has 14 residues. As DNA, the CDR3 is TGCGCCAGCAGCTTGGTGGCGGAAGAACGTGGCTACACCTTC. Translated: CASSLVAEERGYTF.

The CDR3 DNA sequence: TGTGCCAGCAGCTCGGGACAGGAAACCTATGGCTACACCTTC. It encodes CASSSGQETYGYTF. The chain carries TRBV5-4 and TRBJ1-2; 8 bases line up with TRBD1. The CDR3 contains 14 residues. Germline V CDR1 and CDR2: SGHNT, YYREEE (reference sequence). J was trimmed by 4 bases and V by 3 bases; bases with no gene match: 5.

CDR3 in amino acids: CASSQDLAGGLLSYEQYF. The CDR3 nucleotides read TGCGCCAGCAGCCAAGATCTGGCAGGGGGTTTACTCTCCTACGAGCAGTACTTC. The chain has TRBV4-3 and TRBJ2-7; 7 bases line up with TRBD1. Trimming cost V 0 bases and J 0 bases; bases outside gene matches: 11. CDR1 and CDR2 from the germline V gene are LGHNA and YSLEER. CDR3 size: 18 residues.

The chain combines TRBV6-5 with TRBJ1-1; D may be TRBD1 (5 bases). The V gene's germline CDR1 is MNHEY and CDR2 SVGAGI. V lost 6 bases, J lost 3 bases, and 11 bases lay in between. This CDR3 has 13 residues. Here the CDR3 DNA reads TGTGCCAGCAGAAGGGGCACGGACACTGAAGCTTTCTTT. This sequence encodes CASRRGTDTEAFF.